Each of the 24 T cell receptor beta chains below was sequenced from the same sample in a study of cytomegalovirus exposure and HLA in healthy donors. Primers included in the PCR were 60 Vbeta and 13 Jbeta primers. Sequencing used immunoSEQ multiplex PCR; TCRdb keeps in-frame clones, though not all of them. In all, the sample yields around 70,000 clones. The material sequenced was PBMCs. These receptors were obtained from a boy aged 10-17 years in good health and CMV-seronegative.

The chain carries TRBV5-4 and TRBJ2-7, with D possibly matching TRBD2 (6 bases). This CDR3 contains 12 residues. Per the germline V gene, CDR1 is SGHNT and CDR2 is YYREEE (reference sequence). V was cut by 3 bases and J by 6 bases, with 10 bases left in between. CDR3 protein: CASSSDYSEQYF. The CDR3 nucleotides read TGTGCCAGCAGCTCGGACTACTCCGAGCAGTACTTC.

The chain joins TRBV5-1 to TRBJ2-5; D might be TRBD1 (6 bases). V dropped 2 bases and J dropped 1 base, with 9 bases sitting between them. Germline V gives CDR1 SGHRS, CDR2 YFSETQ. The length of the CDR3 is 14 residues. The CDR3 nucleotides are TGCGCCAGCAGCTTCGGCAGGGGCCAAGAGACCCAGTACTTC. Translation: CASSFGRGQETQYF.

This chain connects TRBV5-6 to TRBJ2-7, with D unresolved. Germline CDR1 reads SGHDT; CDR2 reads YYEEEE. The CDR3 is made up of 12 amino acids. Trimming shortened V by 2 bases and J by 4 bases, and 7 bases separated the two germline ends. The CDR3 sequence: CASSLTGYEQYF. DNA for the CDR3: TGTGCCAGCAGCTTAACCGGGTACGAGCAGTACTTC.

The chain joins TRBV6-5 to TRBJ1-3, with 7 bases matching TRBD1. From germline, CDR1 is MNHEY and CDR2 SVGAGI. V dropped 5 bases and J dropped 4; count of bases not matched to a gene: 8. This CDR3 comprises 15 residues. Here the CDR3 reads CASSQQTGTGNTIYF. The CDR3 DNA sequence: TGTGCCAGCAGTCAACAGACAGGGACGGGAAACACCATATATTTT.

V is TRBV5-8 and J is TRBJ1-2; D unclear. V was cut by 2 bases and J by 8 bases, with 22 bases left in between. Germline V gives CDR1 SGHTS, CDR2 YDEGEE. The CDR3 has 16 amino acids. CDR3 loop: CASSFLPIPGGIGYTF. The CDR3 region has the DNA TGTGCCAGCAGCTTTCTGCCTATTCCCGGAGGGATAGGCTACACCTTC.

The chain is built from TRBV4-1 and TRBJ2-7, with TRBD2 as a possible D gene (5 bases). V lost 3 bases to trimming and J lost 4 bases, with 10 bases between them. Germline-derived CDR1 and CDR2 are MGHRA and YSYEKL. This CDR3 is 13 amino acids long. This CDR3 is CASSHSERYEQYF. The CDR3 DNA is TGCGCCAGCAGCCACTCAGAGCGGTACGAGCAGTACTTC.

CDR3 residues: CASSVLQGLSYEQYF. Here the CDR3 DNA reads TGTGCCAGCAGCGTCCTACAGGGGCTCTCCTACGAGCAGTACTTC. The chain employs TRBV9 and TRBJ2-7; TRBD1 matches at 7 bases. There are 15 residues in the CDR3. V lost 2 bases to trimming and J lost 0 bases; unmatched junction nucleotides: 5. Germline V gives CDR1 SGDLS, CDR2 YYNGEE.

The chain has TRBV4-1 and TRBJ1-3, with D perhaps matching TRBD1 (6 bases). The CDR3 contains 18 residues. Germline lookup yields CDR1 MGHRA and CDR2 YSYEKL. Trimming removed 2 bases at V and 3 bases at J, with 20 bases between. For the CDR3, the DNA is TGCGCCAGCAGCCAAAGTAGCATCGGGACAATGAGTGGAAACACCATATATTTT. It translates to CASSQSSIGTMSGNTIYF.

As to this clone: This CDR3 is also generated by other DNA sequences in the sample. The DNA of the CDR3 is TGTGCCAGCAGCCCGCAGATAGCGGGAGTCTCCGAGCAGTACTTC. Amino acid sequence: CASSPQIAGVSEQYF. The chain uses TRBV7-2 and TRBJ2-7; TRBD2 agrees at 9 bases. J was trimmed by 6 bases and V by 5 bases; bases with no gene match: 11. Germline lookup yields CDR1 SGHTA and CDR2 FQGNSA. This CDR3 contains 15 residues.

Details on this clone: Other DNA variants within this sample encode the same CDR3. V usage is TRBV4-1 and J usage is TRBJ2-7; D possibly corresponds to TRBD1 (5 bases). Trimming cost V 4 bases and J 2 bases, with 9 bases left between them. This CDR3 contains 13 residues. CDR1 is MGHRA and CDR2 is YSYEKL in the germline V gene. CDR3 amino acids: CASSLTGTYEQYF. In DNA form, the CDR3 reads TGCGCCAGCAGCCTAACAGGTACCTACGAGCAGTACTTC.

V usage is TRBV6-5 and J usage is TRBJ1-5, with D possibly matching TRBD1 (6 bases). V was shortened by 5 bases and J by 6 bases, with 14 bases between the two germline ends. There are 14 residues in the CDR3. Germline assignment: CDR1 MNHEY and CDR2 SVGAGI. CDR3 bases: TGTGCCAGCAGTACACAGGGTAGTCGTCAGCCCCAGCATTTT. Translating gives CASSTQGSRQPQHF.

J is TRBJ2-3 and V is TRBV14; D gene unclear. The germline V gene has CDR1 SGHDN and CDR2 FVKESK. The CDR3 consists of 16 residues. Trimming removed 3 bases from V and 5 bases from J, with 18 bases in between. The CDR3 here is CASSHFHAAMVDTQYF. CDR3 sequence (DNA): TGTGCCAGCAGCCACTTTCACGCGGCCATGGTAGATACGCAGTATTTT.

V gene TRBV4-3 combines with J gene TRBJ2-1, with 10 bases aligning to TRBD2. This CDR3 has 16 amino acids. V trimming: 2 bases; J trimming: 4 bases; junction bases outside the gene matches: 5. Per germline, CDR1 LGHNA and CDR2 YSLEER. The CDR3 reads CASSQSLAGDYNEQFF. As DNA, the CDR3 is TGCGCCAGCAGCCAAAGCCTAGCGGGGGATTACAATGAGCAGTTCTTC.

The V gene is TRBV4-3, the J gene TRBJ2-4; 8 positions match TRBD2. Trimming at V came to 6 bases and at J to 0 bases, leaving 10 bases not matched to a gene. The CDR3 contains 17 residues. The germline V gene has CDR1 LGHNA and CDR2 YSLEER. DNA for the CDR3: TGCGCCAGCAGTCGTGTGGCTAGCGGGCTAGCCAAAAACATTCAGTACTTC. This sequence encodes CASSRVASGLAKNIQYF.

V and J are TRBV9 and TRBJ1-1, with D possibly TRBD1 on 5 matching bases. V shed 0 bases and J shed 1 base, with 10 bases lying between them. Germline CDR1 and CDR2: SGDLS and YYNGEE. This CDR3 spans 15 amino acids. This CDR3 is CASSVEGQGNTEAFF. CDR3 sequence (DNA): TGTGCCAGCAGCGTAGAGGGGCAGGGGAACACTGAAGCTTTCTTT.

The chain couples TRBV18 to TRBJ1-4, with 7 bases fitting TRBD1. J lost 11 bases, V lost 3 bases, and 12 bases had no gene match. Germline lookup yields CDR1 KGHSH and CDR2 LQKENI. This CDR3 region has 15 residues. The CDR3 loop is CASSPNQGDGEKLFF. In DNA, the CDR3 is TGTGCCAGCTCACCGAATCAGGGGGACGGAGAGAAACTGTTTTTT. The variable domain in full, with the rest retrieved from reference TRBV18 and TRBJ1-4, is NAGVMQNPRHLVRRRGQEARLRCSPMKGHSHVYWYRQLPEEGLKFMVYLQKENIIDESGMPKERFSAEFPKEGPSILRIQQVVRGDSAAYFCASSPNQGDGEKLFFGSGTQLSVL.

V is TRBV19 and J is TRBJ1-1; possible D gene TRBD1, 6 bases. CDR1 is LNHDA, CDR2 SQIVND, per germline (reference sequence). The CDR3 totals 16 residues. V lost 0 bases and J lost 0, with 11 bases in between. The CDR3 region has the DNA TGTGCCAGTAGTATAGACAGGGGACGGATGAACACTGAAGCTTTCTTT. Encoded protein: CASSIDRGRMNTEAFF.

This chain connects TRBV9 to TRBJ2-7; 8 nucleotides agree with TRBD2. The CDR3 loop spans 15 amino acids. Germline CDR1 reads SGDLS; CDR2 reads YYNGEE. V lost 3 bases to trimming and J lost 2 bases; unmatched junction nucleotides: 7. CDR3: CASSEGLAATYEQYF. In DNA, the CDR3 is TGTGCCAGCAGCGAAGGACTAGCCGCTACCTACGAGCAGTACTTC.

The chain couples TRBV6-5 to TRBJ1-2; 9 bases map to TRBD1. The CDR3 is made up of 15 amino acids. The trim removed 4 bases at V and 0 bases at J, leaving 3 bases unmatched. Germline CDR1 MNHEY, CDR2 SVGAGI. DNA of the CDR3: TGTGCCAGCAGTTCGCACAGGGGGCCTAACTATGGCTACACCTTC. Translating it yields CASSSHRGPNYGYTF.

The CDR3 nucleotides are TGTGCCAGCAGCTTGGCTTCAGGGGCTAACTATGGCTACACCTTC. The encoded protein is CASSLASGANYGYTF. The chain combines TRBV5-6 with TRBJ1-2; weak D call: TRBD1 (6 bases). Trimming shortened V by 0 bases and J by 0 bases, and 9 bases separated the two germline ends. Germline CDR1 reads SGHDT; CDR2 reads YYEEEE. CDR3 length equals 15 residues.

V gene TRBV7-2 combines with J gene TRBJ1-1; TRBD1 matches at 10 bases. This CDR3 region has 14 residues. V gave up 0 bases and J gave up 6 bases; unmatched junction bases: 1. CDR1 is SGHTA and CDR2 is FQGNSA in the germline V gene. For the CDR3, the DNA is TGTGCCAGCAGCTTAGCAGGGACAGGGGCTGAAGCTTTCTTT. Translation gives CASSLAGTGAEAFF. Full variable domain (outside the CDR3, taken from reference TRBV7-2 and TRBJ1-1): GAGVSQSPSNKVTEKGKDVELRCDPISGHTALYWYRQSLGQGLEFLIYFQGNSAPDKSGLPSDRFSAERTGGSVSTLTIQRTQQEDSAVYLCASSLAGTGAEAFFGQGTRLTVV.

The genes are TRBV25-1 and TRBJ2-7; tentative D call: TRBD1 (5 bases). CDR3 length: 15 residues. Trimming removed 3 bases from V and 2 bases from J, with 14 bases in between. CDR1 is MGHDK and CDR2 is SYGVNS in the germline V gene. In DNA, the CDR3 is TGTGCCAGCAGTGATAGGGCCCAGGGAACCTACGAGCAGTACTTC. Translating gives CASSDRAQGTYEQYF.

The rearrangement joins TRBV7-3 to TRBJ2-1, with D maybe TRBD2 (6 bases). This CDR3 spans 15 amino acids. V shed 5 bases and J shed 5 bases, with 16 bases lying between them. In germline, CDR1 is SGHTA, CDR2 FQGTGA. The CDR3 here is CASSPVGGNHNEQFF. CDR3 sequence (DNA): TGTGCCAGCAGCCCAGTGGGAGGTAACCACAATGAGCAGTTCTTC.

This chain connects TRBV9 to TRBJ2-3, with 9 bases matching TRBD2. Germline assignment: CDR1 SGDLS and CDR2 YYNGEE. The V and J ends lost 0 bases and 2 bases, in that order; junction bases with no gene match: 10. CDR3 length: 18 residues. The CDR3 DNA follows: TGTGCCAGCAGCGTAGGATCCTCTAGCGGGGCTTACACAGATACGCAGTATTTT. Translating gives CASSVGSSSGAYTDTQYF.